This T cell receptor (beta chain) was obtained from a study of T cell repertoires in cytomegalovirus infection. In the study overall: Recently described HLA-C-restricted plus well-studied HLA-B-restricted CMV epitopes were used. Public TCR beta signatures indicated both CMV infection and matching HLA type. Study outcomes and limitations: Dominating the ex vivo response were TCR beta clonotypes that were CMV-specific and HLA-C-restricted. Accumulated public TCR beta family frequency recognized individuals carrying CMV together with the relevant HLA.

CDR3 length: 15 residues. Per germline, CDR1 SGHVS and CDR2 FQNEAQ. V gave up 0 bases and J gave up 10 bases; unmatched junction bases: 5. This clonotype was observed many times. Its antigen is as yet unknown. TCRdb fed the reads into MiXCR, producing one record per CDR3 protein. The sample gives some 560,000 distinct CDR3 sequences, 40% of which show up once; over 45% is in the top ten. This material consisted of cultured PBMCs, taken from culture after CMV antigen stimulation. The chain joins TRBV7-8 to TRBJ1-6; 8 bases map to TRBD1. The clonotype comes from a human donor in good health (CMV status not recorded). Some clones in this sample may be carry-over from other donors' samples. This CDR3 reads CASSLAPGQGSPLHF. The DNA of the CDR3 is TGTGCCAGCAGCTTAGCCCCCGGACAGGGATCACCCCTCCACTTT.